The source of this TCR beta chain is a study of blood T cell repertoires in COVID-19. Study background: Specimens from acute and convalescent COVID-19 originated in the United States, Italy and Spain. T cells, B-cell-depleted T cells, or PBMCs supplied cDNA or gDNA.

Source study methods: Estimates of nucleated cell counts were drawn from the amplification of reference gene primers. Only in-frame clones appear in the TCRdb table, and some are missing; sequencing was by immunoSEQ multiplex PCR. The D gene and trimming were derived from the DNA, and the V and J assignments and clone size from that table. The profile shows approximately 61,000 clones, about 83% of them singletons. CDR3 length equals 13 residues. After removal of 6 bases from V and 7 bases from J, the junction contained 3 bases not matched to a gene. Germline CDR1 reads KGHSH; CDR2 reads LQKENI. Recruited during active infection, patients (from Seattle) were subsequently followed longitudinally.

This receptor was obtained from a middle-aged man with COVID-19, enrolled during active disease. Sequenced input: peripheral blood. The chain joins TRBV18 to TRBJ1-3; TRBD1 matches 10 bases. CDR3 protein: CASSGQGSNTIYF. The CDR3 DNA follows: TGTGCCAGCTCGGGACAGGGGAGTAACACCATATATTTT.